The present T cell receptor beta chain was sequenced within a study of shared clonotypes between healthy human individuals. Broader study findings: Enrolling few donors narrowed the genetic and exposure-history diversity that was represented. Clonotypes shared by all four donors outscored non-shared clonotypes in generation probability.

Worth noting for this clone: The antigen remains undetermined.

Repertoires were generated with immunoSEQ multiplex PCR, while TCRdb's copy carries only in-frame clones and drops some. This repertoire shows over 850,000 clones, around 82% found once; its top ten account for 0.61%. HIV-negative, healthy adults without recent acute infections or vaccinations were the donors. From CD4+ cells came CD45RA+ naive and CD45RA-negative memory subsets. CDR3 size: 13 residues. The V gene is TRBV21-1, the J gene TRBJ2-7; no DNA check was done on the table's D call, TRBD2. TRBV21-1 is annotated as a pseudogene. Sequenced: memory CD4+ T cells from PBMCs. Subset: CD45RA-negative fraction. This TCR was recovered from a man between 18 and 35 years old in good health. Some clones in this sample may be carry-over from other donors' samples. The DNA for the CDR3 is TGTGCCAGCCTAGCGGGAGGGCCATACGAGCAGTACTTC. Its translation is CASLAGGPYEQYF.